The 5 T cell receptor beta chains reported below all come from one sample, sequenced in a study of T cell responses to AZD1222 COVID-19 vaccine. This table comes from immunoSEQ multiplex PCR, and its TCRdb copy is limited to in-frame clones, with some not included. Of approximately 90,000 clones listed, approximately 91% are singletons. The sample was peripheral blood, taken on day 0 of AZD1222 vaccination. These receptors were collected from an adult in good health.

The V gene is TRBV10-2, the J gene TRBJ1-5; possible D gene TRBD1, 5 bases. CDR1 and CDR2 (germline): WSHSY, SAAADI. V lost 8 bases and J lost 4, with 15 bases in between. The CDR3 loop spans 14 amino acids. The CDR3 is CASGDPFVNQPQHF. CDR3 DNA: TGCGCCAGCGGGGACCCCTTCGTTAATCAGCCCCAGCATTTT.

The genes are TRBV7-2 and TRBJ2-5; D might be TRBD1 (7 bases). V gave up 5 bases and J gave up 4 bases, with 17 bases separating them. In germline, CDR1 is SGHTA, CDR2 FQGNSA. This CDR3 is 15 amino acids long. CDR3 sequence (DNA): TGTGCCAGCAGCCTACAGGGGTTGGGAGGAGAGACCCAGTACTTC. It is translated as CASSLQGLGGETQYF.

The V and J genes are TRBV5-1 and TRBJ1-4; no reliable D call. From germline, CDR1 is SGHRS and CDR2 YFSETQ. The CDR3 contains 14 residues. Trimming removed 2 bases at V and 10 bases at J, with 15 bases between. The CDR3 spells CASSFGGSAGKLFF. For the CDR3, the DNA is TGCGCCAGCAGCTTCGGTGGATCAGCCGGAAAACTGTTTTTT.

The rearrangement joins TRBV4-1 to TRBJ2-3; unclear D gene. Per germline, CDR1 MGHRA and CDR2 YSYEKL. V was cut by 4 bases and J by 4 bases, with 9 bases left in between. This CDR3 has 13 amino acids. CDR3 region: CASSPRASDTQYF. The CDR3 nucleotides read TGCGCCAGCAGCCCAAGGGCTTCAGATACGCAGTATTTT.

Details on this clone: Within the sample, other DNA sequences also encode this same CDR3. The gene calls are TRBV12-3 or TRBV12-4 and TRBJ1-1; D is ambiguous. The V end was cut by 3 bases, the J end by 4 bases, with 6 bases between. The CDR3 runs 12 residues. The CDR3 DNA sequence: TGTGCCAGCAGTTTTGCCGCCACTGAAGCTTTCTTT. Residues: CASSFAATEAFF.